This T cell receptor beta chain was sequenced during a study of blood T cell repertoires in COVID-19. Turning to the study itself: The United States, Italy and Spain supplied acute and convalescent COVID-19 samples.

The CDR3 spans 12 residues. V was cut by 0 bases and J by 6 bases, with 5 bases left in between. Participant ages covered roughly 18 to 89 years across around 22 US areas. Categorization into cohorts depended on clinical history that participants reported. Per the authors' pipeline: Quantification of nucleated cells was approximated via reference gene primer amplification. Data came from immunoSEQ multiplex PCR; TCRdb stores just in-frame clones and leaves some out. V, J and clone size are those of that table, while D and trimming were read from the DNA. The sample carries 190,000 or so clones, roughly four fifths recorded once.

The chain has TRBV12-3 or TRBV12-4 and TRBJ1-2, with no clear D. The receptor comes from a man aged 35-49 years who had recovered from COVID-19. Sequenced sample: PBMCs or T cells enriched from blood (not recorded which). This chain's CDR3 is CASSLARDGYTF. CDR3 in DNA: TGTGCCAGCAGTTTAGCGCGCGATGGCTACACCTTC.